Given below is one T cell receptor (beta chain) in context. Trimming took 5 bases from V and 0 from J, leaving 8 bases between them. This CDR3 is built from 14 residues. From germline, CDR1 is SGHRS and CDR2 YFSETQ. Sequencing was performed with immunoSEQ multiplex PCR; in TCRdb, only in-frame clones are kept and a portion is missing. The data contain about 230,000 clones, roughly nine tenths of them singletons. The data originate from a study of blood T cell repertoires in COVID-19. The TCR was taken from a woman under 40 with acute COVID-19. The chain uses TRBV5-1 and TRBJ1-4; D not certain. The sample comprised PBMCs or T cells enriched from blood (not recorded which). CDR3: CASRLTSTNEKLFF. CDR3 nucleotides: TGCGCCAGCAGGCTCACTTCAACTAATGAAAAACTGTTTTTT.